This T cell receptor (beta chain) was captured in a study of blood T cell repertoires in COVID-19. This CDR3 spans 14 amino acids. Trimming pared 4 bases from V and 9 bases from J, leaving 19 bases between. CDR1 and CDR2 from the germline V gene are WSHSY and SAAADI. The repertoire was sequenced with immunoSEQ multiplex PCR; TCRdb's copy has only in-frame clones and lacks some. In the table there are around 100,000 clones, approximately 90% of which are singletons. The sequenced sample was peripheral blood. The chain is built from TRBV10-2 and TRBJ2-7; TRBD1 is a possible D gene (5 bases). This TCR was sampled from a human donor with active COVID-19. The donor label of this sample is uncertain. CDR3 protein: CASSAETVPIWQYF. CDR3 sequence (DNA): TGCGCCAGCAGTGCAGAGACAGTACCAATTTGGCAGTACTTC.